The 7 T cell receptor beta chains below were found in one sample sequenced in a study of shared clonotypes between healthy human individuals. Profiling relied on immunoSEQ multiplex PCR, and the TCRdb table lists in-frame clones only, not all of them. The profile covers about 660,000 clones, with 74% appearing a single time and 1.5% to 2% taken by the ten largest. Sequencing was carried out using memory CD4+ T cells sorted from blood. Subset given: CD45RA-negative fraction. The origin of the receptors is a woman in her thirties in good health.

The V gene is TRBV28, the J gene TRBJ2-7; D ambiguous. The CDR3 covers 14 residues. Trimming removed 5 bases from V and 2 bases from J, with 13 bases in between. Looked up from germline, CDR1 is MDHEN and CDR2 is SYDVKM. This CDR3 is CASSPHTVTYEQYF. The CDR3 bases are TGTGCCAGCAGTCCACACACTGTTACCTACGAGCAGTACTTC. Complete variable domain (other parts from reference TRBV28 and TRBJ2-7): DVKVTQSSRYLVKRTGEKVFLECVQDMDHENMFWYRQDPGLGLRLIYFSYDVKMKEKGDIPEGYSVSREKKERFSLILESASTNQTSMYLCASSPHTVTYEQYFGPGTRLTVT.

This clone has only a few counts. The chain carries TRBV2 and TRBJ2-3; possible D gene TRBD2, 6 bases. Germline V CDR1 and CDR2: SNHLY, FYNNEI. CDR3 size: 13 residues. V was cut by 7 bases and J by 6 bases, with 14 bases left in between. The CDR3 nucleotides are TGTGCCAGCACCCTGACTAGGACGGATACGCAGTATTTT. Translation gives CASTLTRTDTQYF.

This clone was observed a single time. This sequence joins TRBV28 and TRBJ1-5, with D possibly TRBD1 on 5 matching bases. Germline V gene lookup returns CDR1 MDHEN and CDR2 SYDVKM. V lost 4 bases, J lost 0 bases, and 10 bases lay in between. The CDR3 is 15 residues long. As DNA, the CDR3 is TGTGCCAGCAGTTCCAGGGAGTCTAGCAATCAGCCCCAGCATTTT. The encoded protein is CASSSRESSNQPQHF. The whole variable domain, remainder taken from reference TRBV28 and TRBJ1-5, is DVKVTQSSRYLVKRTGEKVFLECVQDMDHENMFWYRQDPGLGLRLIYFSYDVKMKEKGDIPEGYSVSREKKERFSLILESASTNQTSMYLCASSSRESSNQPQHFGDGTRLSIL.

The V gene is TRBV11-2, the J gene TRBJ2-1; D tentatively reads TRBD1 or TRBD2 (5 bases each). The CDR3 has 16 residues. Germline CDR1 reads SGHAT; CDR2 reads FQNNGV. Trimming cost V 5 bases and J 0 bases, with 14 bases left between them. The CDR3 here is CASSPVGGSSYNEQFF. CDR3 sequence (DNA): TGTGCCAGCAGCCCCGTTGGGGGAAGCTCCTACAATGAGCAGTTCTTC. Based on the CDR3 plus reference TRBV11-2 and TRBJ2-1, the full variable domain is EAGVAQSPRYKIIEKRQSVAFWCNPISGHATLYWYQQILGQGPKLLIQFQNNGVVDDSQLPKDRFSAERLKGVDSTLKIQPAKLEDSAVYLCASSPVGGSSYNEQFFGPGTRLTVL.

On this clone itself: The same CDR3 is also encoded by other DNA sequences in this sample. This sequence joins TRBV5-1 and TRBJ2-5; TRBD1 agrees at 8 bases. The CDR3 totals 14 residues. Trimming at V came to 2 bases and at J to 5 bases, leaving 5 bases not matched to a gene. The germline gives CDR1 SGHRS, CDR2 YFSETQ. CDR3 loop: CASSLGQGPETQYF. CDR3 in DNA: TGCGCCAGCAGCTTAGGACAGGGCCCGGAGACCCAGTACTTC.

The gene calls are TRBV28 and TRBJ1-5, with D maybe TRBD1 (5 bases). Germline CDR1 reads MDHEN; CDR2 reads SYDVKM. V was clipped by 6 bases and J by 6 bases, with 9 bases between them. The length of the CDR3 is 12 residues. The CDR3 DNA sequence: TGTGCCAGCAGGTCAGGGATTCAGCCCCAGCATTTT. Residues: CASRSGIQPQHF.

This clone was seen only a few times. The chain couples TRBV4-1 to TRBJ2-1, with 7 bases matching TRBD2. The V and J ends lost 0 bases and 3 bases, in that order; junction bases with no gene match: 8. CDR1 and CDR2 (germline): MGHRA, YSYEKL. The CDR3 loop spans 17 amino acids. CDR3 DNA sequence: TGCGCCAGCAGCCAAGACGCACGGGCTAGCGGCTACAATGAGCAGTTCTTC. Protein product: CASSQDARASGYNEQFF.